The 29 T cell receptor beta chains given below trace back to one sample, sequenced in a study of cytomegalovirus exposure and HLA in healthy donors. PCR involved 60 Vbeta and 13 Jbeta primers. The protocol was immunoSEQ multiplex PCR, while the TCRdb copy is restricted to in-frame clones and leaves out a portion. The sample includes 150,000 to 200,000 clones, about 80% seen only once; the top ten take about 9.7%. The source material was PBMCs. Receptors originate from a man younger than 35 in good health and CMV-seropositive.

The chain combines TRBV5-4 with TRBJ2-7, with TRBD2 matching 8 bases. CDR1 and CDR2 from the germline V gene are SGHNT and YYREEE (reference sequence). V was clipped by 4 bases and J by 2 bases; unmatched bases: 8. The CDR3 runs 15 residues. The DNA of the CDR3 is TGTGCCAGCAGCAGGGGGGGACTAGAAACCTACGAGCAGTACTTC. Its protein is CASSRGGLETYEQYF.

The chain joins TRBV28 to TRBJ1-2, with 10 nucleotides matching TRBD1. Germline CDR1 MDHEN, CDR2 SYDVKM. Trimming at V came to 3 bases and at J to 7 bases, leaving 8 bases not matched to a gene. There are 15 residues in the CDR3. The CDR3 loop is CASSLGTGALLGYTF. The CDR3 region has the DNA TGTGCCAGCAGTTTGGGGACAGGGGCGCTCCTTGGCTACACCTTC.

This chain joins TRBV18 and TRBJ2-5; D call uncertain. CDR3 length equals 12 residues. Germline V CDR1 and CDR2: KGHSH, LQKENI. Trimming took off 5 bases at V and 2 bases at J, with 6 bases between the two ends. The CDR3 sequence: CASSSIQETQYF. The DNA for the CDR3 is TGTGCCAGCTCAAGCATTCAAGAGACCCAGTACTTC.

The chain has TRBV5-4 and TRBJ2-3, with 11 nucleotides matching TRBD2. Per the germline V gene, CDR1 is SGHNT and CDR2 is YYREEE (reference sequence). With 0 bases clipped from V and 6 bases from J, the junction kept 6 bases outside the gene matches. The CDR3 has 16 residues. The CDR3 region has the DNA TGTGCCAGCAGCTTGGGACTAGCGGGGACCTCGGATACGCAGTATTTT. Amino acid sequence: CASSLGLAGTSDTQYF.

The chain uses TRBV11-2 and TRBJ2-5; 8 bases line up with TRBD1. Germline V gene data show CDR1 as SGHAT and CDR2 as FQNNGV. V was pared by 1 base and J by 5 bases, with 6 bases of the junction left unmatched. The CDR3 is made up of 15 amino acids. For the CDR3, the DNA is TGTGCCAGCAGCTTAGGGGCAGGGGGCGCCGAGACCCAGTACTTC. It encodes CASSLGAGGAETQYF.

CDR3 amino acids: CASSVGGGTEAFF. In nucleotides, the CDR3 is TGTGCCAGTAGTGTGGGGGGTGGCACTGAAGCTTTCTTT. The chain couples TRBV19 to TRBJ1-1; D is possibly TRBD1 (5 bases). This CDR3 region has 13 residues. CDR1 is LNHDA, CDR2 SQIVND, per germline (reference sequence). Trimming took 5 bases from V and 4 from J, leaving 11 bases between them.

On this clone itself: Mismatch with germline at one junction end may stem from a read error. The CDR3 nucleotides read TGTGCCAGTAGTATCCAACGAGCCCTCGCCTTC. This encodes CASSIQRALAF. The chain joins TRBV19 to TRBJ1-2; D not resolved. Germline-derived CDR1 and CDR2 are LNHDA and SQIVND (reference sequence). This CDR3 has 11 amino acids.

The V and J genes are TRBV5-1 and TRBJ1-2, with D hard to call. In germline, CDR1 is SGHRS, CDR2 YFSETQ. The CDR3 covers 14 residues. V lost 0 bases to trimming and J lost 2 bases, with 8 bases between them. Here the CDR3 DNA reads TGCGCCAGCAGCTTGGGGGGAGAGAACTATGGCTACACCTTC. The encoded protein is CASSLGGENYGYTF. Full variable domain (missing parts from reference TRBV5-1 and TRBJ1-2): KAGVTQTPRYLIKTRGQQVTLSCSPISGHRSVSWYQQTPGQGLQFLFEYFSETQRNKGNFPGRFSGRQFSNSRSEMNVSTLELGDSALYLCASSLGGENYGYTFGSGTRLTVV.

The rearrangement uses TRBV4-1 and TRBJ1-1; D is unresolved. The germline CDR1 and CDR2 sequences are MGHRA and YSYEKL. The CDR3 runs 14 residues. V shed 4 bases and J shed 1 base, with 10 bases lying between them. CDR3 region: CASSPRRGNTEAFF. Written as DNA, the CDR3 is TGCGCCAGCAGCCCGCGGCGGGGGAACACTGAAGCTTTCTTT.

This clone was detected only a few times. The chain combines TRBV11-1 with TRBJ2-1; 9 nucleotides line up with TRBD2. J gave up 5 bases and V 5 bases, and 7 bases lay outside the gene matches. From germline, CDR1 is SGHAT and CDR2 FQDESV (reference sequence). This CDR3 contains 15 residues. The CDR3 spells CASSNLAGLNNEQFF. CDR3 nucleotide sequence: TGTGCCAGCAGCAACCTAGCGGGGCTGAACAATGAGCAGTTCTTC.

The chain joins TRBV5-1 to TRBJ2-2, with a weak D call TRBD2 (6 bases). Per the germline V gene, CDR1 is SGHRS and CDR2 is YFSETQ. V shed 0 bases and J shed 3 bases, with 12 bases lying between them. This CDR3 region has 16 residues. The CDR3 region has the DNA TGCGCCAGCAGCTTGGCGGGGACTCCTTACACCGGGGAGCTGTTTTTT. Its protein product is CASSLAGTPYTGELFF.

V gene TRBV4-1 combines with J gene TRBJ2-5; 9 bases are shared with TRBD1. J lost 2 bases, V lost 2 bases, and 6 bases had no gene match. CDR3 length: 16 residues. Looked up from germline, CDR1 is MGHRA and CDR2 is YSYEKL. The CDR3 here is CASSQIGTGSQETQYF. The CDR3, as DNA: TGCGCCAGCAGCCAAATAGGGACAGGGTCACAAGAGACCCAGTACTTC.

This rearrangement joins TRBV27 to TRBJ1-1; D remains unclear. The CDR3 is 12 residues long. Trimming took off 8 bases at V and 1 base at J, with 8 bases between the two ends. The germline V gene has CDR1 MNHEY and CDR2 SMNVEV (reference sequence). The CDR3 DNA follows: TGTGCCAGCGGCATAACGAACACTGAAGCTTTCTTT. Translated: CASGITNTEAFF.

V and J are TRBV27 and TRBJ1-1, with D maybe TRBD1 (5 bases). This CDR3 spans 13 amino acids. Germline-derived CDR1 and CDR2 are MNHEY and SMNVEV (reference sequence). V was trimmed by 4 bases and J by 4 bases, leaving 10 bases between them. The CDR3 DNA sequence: TGTGCCAGCAGTTCTCGACAGATCACTGAAGCTTTCTTT. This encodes CASSSRQITEAFF.

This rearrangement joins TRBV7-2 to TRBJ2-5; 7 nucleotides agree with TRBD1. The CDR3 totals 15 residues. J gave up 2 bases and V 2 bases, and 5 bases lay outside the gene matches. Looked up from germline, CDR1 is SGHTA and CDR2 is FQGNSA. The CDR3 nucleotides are TGTGCCAGCAGCTTACTAGGGACAGCGCAAGAGACCCAGTACTTC. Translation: CASSLLGTAQETQYF.

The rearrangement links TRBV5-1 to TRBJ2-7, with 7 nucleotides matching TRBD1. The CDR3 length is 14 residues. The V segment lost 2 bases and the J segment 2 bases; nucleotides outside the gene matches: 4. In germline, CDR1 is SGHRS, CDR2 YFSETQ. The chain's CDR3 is CASSLTGETYEQYF. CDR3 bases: TGCGCCAGCAGCTTAACAGGGGAAACCTACGAGCAGTACTTC.

The CDR3 DNA sequence: TGCGCCAGCAGCCCGGGGCGGCTAGCGGCGTCCTACGAGCAGTACTTC. As protein: CASSPGRLAASYEQYF. The chain carries TRBV4-3 and TRBJ2-7; 7 nucleotides match TRBD2. The CDR3 covers 16 residues. The junction had 10 bases not matched to a gene; V was cut back by 4 bases and J by 1 base. The germline V gene has CDR1 LGHNA and CDR2 YSLEER.

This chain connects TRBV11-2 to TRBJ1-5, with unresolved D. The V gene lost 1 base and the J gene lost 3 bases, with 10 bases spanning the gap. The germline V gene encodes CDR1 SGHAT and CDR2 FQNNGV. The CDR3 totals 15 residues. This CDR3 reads CASSLVSGNNQPQHF. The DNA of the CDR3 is TGTGCCAGCAGCTTAGTATCGGGAAACAATCAGCCCCAGCATTTT.

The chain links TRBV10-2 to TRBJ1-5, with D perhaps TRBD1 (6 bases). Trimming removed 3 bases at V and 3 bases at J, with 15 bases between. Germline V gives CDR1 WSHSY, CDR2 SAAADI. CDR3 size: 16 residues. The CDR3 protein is CASSDRQVGANQPQHF. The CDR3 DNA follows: TGCGCCAGCAGTGATCGACAGGTTGGAGCCAATCAGCCCCAGCATTTT.

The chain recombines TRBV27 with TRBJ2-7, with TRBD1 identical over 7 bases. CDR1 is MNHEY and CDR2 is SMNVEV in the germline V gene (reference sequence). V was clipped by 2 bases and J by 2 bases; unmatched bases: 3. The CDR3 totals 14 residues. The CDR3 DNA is TGTGCCAGCAGTTTACTGGGGACAGCCTACGAGCAGTACTTC. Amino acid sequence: CASSLLGTAYEQYF.

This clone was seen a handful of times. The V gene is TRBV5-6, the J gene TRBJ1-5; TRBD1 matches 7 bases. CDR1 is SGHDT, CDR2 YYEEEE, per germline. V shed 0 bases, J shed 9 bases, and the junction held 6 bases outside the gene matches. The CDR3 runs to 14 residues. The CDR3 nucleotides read TGTGCCAGCAGCTTGGCGACAGGGTCTCGGCCCCAGCATTTT. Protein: CASSLATGSRPQHF.

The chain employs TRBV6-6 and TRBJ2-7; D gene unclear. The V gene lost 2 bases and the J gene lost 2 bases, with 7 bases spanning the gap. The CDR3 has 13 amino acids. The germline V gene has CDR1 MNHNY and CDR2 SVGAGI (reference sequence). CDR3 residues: CASSYPEAYEQYF. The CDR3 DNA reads TGTGCCAGCAGTTACCCTGAGGCCTACGAGCAGTACTTC.

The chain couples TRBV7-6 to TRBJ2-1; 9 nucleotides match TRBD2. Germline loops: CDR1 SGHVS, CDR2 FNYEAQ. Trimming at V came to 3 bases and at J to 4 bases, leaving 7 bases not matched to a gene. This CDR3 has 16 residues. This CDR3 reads CASSLGALAGYNEQFF. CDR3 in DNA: TGTGCCAGCAGCTTGGGTGCACTAGCGGGTTACAATGAGCAGTTCTTC.

The CDR3, as DNA: TGTGCCAGCACCACTGTCGGGGGGTCCACCGGGGAGCTGTTTTTT. Encoded protein: CASTTVGGSTGELFF. The genes are TRBV7-9 and TRBJ2-2, with TRBD2 identical over 7 bases. Germline CDR1 and CDR2: SEHNR and FQNEAQ (reference sequence). Germline trimming cut 7 bases from V and 4 bases from J; bases unmatched to any gene: 9. CDR3 length equals 15 residues.

The CDR3 loop is CASSLGVSGSDTQYF. The CDR3 DNA follows: TGCGCCAGCAGCTTGGGGGTTAGCGGTTCAGATACGCAGTATTTT. V usage is TRBV5-1 and J usage is TRBJ2-3, with D perhaps TRBD2 (6 bases). V lost 0 bases to trimming and J lost 4 bases, with 12 bases between them. The CDR3 sequence is 15 residues long. Germline CDR1 reads SGHRS; CDR2 reads YFSETQ. The whole variable domain, filled in from reference TRBV5-1 and TRBJ2-3, reads KAGVTQTPRYLIKTRGQQVTLSCSPISGHRSVSWYQQTPGQGLQFLFEYFSETQRNKGNFPGRFSGRQFSNSRSEMNVSTLELGDSALYLCASSLGVSGSDTQYFGPGTRLTVL.

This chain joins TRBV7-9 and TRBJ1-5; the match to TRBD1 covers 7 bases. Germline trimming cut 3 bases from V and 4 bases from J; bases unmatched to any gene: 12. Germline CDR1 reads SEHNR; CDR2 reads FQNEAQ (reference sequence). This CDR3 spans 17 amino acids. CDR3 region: CASSLGWGQYSNQPQHF. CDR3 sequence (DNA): TGTGCCAGCAGCTTGGGGTGGGGACAGTATTCTAATCAGCCCCAGCATTTT.

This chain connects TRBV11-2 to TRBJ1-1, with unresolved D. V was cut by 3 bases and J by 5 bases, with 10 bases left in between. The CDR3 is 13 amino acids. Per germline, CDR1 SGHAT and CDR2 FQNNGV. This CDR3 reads CASSFGLATEAFF. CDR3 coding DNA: TGTGCCAGCAGCTTTGGGCTGGCGACTGAAGCTTTCTTT.

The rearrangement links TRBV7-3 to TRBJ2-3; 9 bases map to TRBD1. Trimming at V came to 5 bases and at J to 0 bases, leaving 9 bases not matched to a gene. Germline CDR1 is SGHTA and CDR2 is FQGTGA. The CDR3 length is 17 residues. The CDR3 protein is CASSTGTGRVSTDTQYF. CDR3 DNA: TGTGCCAGCAGCACAGGGACAGGGAGGGTTAGCACAGATACGCAGTATTTT.

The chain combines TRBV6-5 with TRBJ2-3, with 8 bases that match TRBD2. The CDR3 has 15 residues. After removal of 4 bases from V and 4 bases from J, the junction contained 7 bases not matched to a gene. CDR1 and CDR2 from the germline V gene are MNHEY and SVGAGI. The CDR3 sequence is CASSSMTGGSDTQYF. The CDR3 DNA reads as TGTGCCAGCAGTTCAATGACGGGAGGGTCAGATACGCAGTATTTT.